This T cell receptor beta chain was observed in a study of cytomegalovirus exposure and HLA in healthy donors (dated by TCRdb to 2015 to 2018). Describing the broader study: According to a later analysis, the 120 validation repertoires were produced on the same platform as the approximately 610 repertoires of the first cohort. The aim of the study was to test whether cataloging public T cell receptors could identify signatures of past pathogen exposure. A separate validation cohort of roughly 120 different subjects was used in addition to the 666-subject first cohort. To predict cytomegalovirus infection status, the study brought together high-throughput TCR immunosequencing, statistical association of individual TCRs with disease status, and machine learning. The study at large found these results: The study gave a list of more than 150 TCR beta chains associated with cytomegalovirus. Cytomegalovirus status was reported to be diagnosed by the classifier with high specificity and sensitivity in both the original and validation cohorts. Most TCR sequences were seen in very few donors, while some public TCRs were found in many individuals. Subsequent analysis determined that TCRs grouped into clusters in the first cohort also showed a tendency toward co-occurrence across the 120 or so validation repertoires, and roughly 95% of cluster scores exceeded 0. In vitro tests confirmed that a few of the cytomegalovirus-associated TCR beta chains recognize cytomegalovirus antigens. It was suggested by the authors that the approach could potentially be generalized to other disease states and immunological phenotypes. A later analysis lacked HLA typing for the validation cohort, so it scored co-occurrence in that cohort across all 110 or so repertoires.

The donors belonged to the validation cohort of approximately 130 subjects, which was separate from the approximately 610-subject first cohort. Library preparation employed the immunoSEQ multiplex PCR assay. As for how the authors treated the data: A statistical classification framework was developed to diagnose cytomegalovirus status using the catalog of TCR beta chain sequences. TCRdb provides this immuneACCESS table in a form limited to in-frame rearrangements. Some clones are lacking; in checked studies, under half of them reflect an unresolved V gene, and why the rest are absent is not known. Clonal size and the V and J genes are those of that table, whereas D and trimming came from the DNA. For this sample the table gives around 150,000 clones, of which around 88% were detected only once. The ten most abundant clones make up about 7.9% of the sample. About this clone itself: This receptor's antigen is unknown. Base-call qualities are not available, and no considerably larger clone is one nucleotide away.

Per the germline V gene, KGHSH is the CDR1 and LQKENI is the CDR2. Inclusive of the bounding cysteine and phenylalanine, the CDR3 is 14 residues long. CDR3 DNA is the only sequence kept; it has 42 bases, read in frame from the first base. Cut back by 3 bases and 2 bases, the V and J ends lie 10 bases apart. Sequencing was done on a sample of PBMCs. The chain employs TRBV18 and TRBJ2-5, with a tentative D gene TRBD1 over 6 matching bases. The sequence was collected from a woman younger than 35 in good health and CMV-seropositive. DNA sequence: TGTGCCAGCTCACCGAGGACAGCACAAGAGACCCAGTACTTC. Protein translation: CASSPRTAQETQYF.